What follows are 16 T cell receptor beta chains derived from one specimen sequenced in a study of blood T cell repertoires in COVID-19. Sequencing was performed with immunoSEQ multiplex PCR; in TCRdb, only in-frame clones are kept and a portion is missing. The sample contains about 400,000 clones, roughly 90% of which appear only once. Input material: PBMCs or T cells enriched from blood (not recorded which). These receptors were obtained from a woman under 40 with acute COVID-19.

This rearrangement joins TRBV9 to TRBJ1-1; D gene unclear. Trimming took 0 bases from V and 6 from J, leaving 9 bases between them. Per the germline V gene, CDR1 is SGDLS and CDR2 is YYNGEE. The CDR3 has 13 residues. The CDR3 protein is CASSVGYSSEAFF. CDR3 nucleotides: TGTGCCAGCAGCGTAGGGTACTCTTCTGAAGCTTTCTTT.

The rearrangement joins TRBV3-1 (or the pseudogene TRBV3-2) to TRBJ2-2; D is undetermined. The CDR3 is made up of 15 amino acids. Trimming shortened V by 3 bases and J by 2 bases, and 10 bases separated the two germline ends. In germline, CDR1 is LGHDT, CDR2 YNNKEL (reference sequence). Written as DNA, the CDR3 is TGTGCCAGCAGCCAGCCCGACTTCAACACCGGGGAGCTGTTTTTT. Encoded protein: CASSQPDFNTGELFF.

In its sample, this clone was seen once. The genes are TRBV19 and TRBJ1-2; the match to TRBD1 covers 7 bases. Unmatched junction bases numbered 6, after V lost 3 bases and J lost 2 bases. The germline CDR1 and CDR2 sequences are LNHDA and SQIVND (reference sequence). The CDR3 runs to 15 residues. The chain's CDR3 is CASSILATGNYGYTF. CDR3 sequence (DNA): TGTGCCAGTAGTATTCTCGCGACAGGGAACTATGGCTACACCTTC. The variable domain in full, with the rest retrieved from reference TRBV19 and TRBJ1-2, is DGGITQSPKYLFRKEGQNVTLSCEQNLNHDAMYWYRQDPGQGLRLIYYSQIVNDFQKGDIAEGYSVSREKKESFPLTVTSAQKNPTAFYLCASSILATGNYGYTFGSGTRLTVV.

J is TRBJ1-2 and V is TRBV24-1; D not certain. Germline lookup yields CDR1 KGHDR and CDR2 SFDVKD. Deletions cut 3 bases from V and 3 bases from J, with 10 bases between. The CDR3 sequence is 14 residues long. The chain's CDR3 is CATSDGGSYYGYTF. The CDR3 bases are TGTGCCACCAGTGATGGTGGGAGTTACTATGGCTACACCTTC.

The genes are TRBV10-3 and TRBJ2-2, with 8 positions matching TRBD2. This CDR3 has 14 residues. Germline V gene sequence: CDR1 ENHRY, CDR2 SYGVKD. J was trimmed by 4 bases and V by 7 bases; bases with no gene match: 5. The CDR3 DNA reads as TGTGCCATCAAGGGTAGCGGGATCACCGGGGAGCTGTTTTTT. Translated: CAIKGSGITGELFF.

The V and J genes are TRBV6-2 or TRBV6-3 and TRBJ1-2, with D unclear. Per germline, CDR1 MNHEY and CDR2 SVGEGT. Trimming pared 2 bases from V and 8 bases from J, leaving 15 bases between. The CDR3 contains 14 residues. CDR3 residues: CASSYGTRPWGYTF. CDR3 nucleotides: TGTGCCAGCAGTTACGGCACGCGGCCCTGGGGCTACACCTTC.

A few counts support this clone. CDR3 in amino acids: CASSPTGGGSTDTQYF. CDR3 nucleotides: TGTGCCAGCAGCCCCACGGGTGGCGGTAGCACAGATACGCAGTATTTT. The chain combines TRBV28 with TRBJ2-3; D not resolved. This CDR3 spans 16 amino acids. Trimming cost V 6 bases and J 0 bases, with 16 bases left between them. Germline V CDR1 and CDR2: MDHEN, SYDVKM.

CDR3 nucleotides: TGTGCCAGCAGTTTTGGACAGGGGTACACCGGGGAGCTGTTTTTT. Translated: CASSFGQGYTGELFF. The rearrangement joins TRBV6-5 to TRBJ2-2; 9 bases agree with TRBD1. J lost 3 bases, V lost 4 bases, and 3 bases had no gene match. Germline V gives CDR1 MNHEY, CDR2 SVGAGI. There are 15 residues in the CDR3.

The rearrangement joins TRBV24-1 to TRBJ2-2; 7 bases line up with TRBD1. V lost 1 base, J lost 5 bases, and 9 bases stayed unmatched. The CDR3 spans 17 residues. Germline lookup yields CDR1 KGHDR and CDR2 SFDVKD. The chain's CDR3 is CATSDFPRGLGTGELFF. The CDR3 coding sequence is TGTGCCACCAGTGATTTCCCCAGGGGGTTAGGAACCGGGGAGCTGTTTTTT.

The chain is built from TRBV5-1 and TRBJ1-4, with 9 bases that match TRBD1. CDR1 and CDR2 from the germline V gene are SGHRS and YFSETQ. Trimming removed 6 bases from V and 8 bases from J; junction bases left unmatched: 17. The CDR3 is 17 amino acids. CDR3 protein: CASTTDGPGQGYEKLFF. DNA of the CDR3: TGCGCCAGCACTACCGACGGTCCGGGACAGGGCTACGAAAAACTGTTTTTT.

This clone was seen only once. The CDR3 spells CASSPTTGEPYEQYF. The CDR3 DNA sequence: TGTGCCAGCTCACCAACAACAGGGGAACCCTACGAGCAGTACTTC. The chain links TRBV18 to TRBJ2-7, with 7 bases matching TRBD1. There are 15 residues in the CDR3. The germline gives CDR1 KGHSH, CDR2 LQKENI. Unmatched junction bases numbered 6, after V lost 2 bases and J lost 2 bases.

This rearrangement joins TRBV7-9 to TRBJ2-1, with 7 nucleotides matching TRBD1. V shed 6 bases, J shed 0 bases, and the junction held 5 bases outside the gene matches. The germline V gene has CDR1 SEHNR and CDR2 FQNEAQ (reference sequence). The CDR3 runs to 15 residues. This CDR3 reads CASRQQGTSYNEQFF. CDR3 coding DNA: TGTGCCAGCAGACAACAGGGGACCTCCTACAATGAGCAGTTCTTC.

The chain couples TRBV9 to TRBJ2-3; tentative D call: TRBD2 (7 bases). Germline values: CDR1 SGDLS, CDR2 YYNGEE. The CDR3 loop spans 16 amino acids. The V end was cut by 0 bases, the J end by 6 bases, with 17 bases between. CDR3 region: CASSVDGEGGADTQYF. The DNA of the CDR3 is TGTGCCAGCAGCGTAGACGGAGAGGGGGGGGCGGATACGCAGTATTTT. The full variable domain, in which reference TRBV9 and TRBJ2-3 provide the parts outside the CDR3, is DSGVTQTPKHLITATGQRVTLRCSPRSGDLSVYWYQQSLDQGLQFLIQYYNGEERAKGNILERFSAQQFPDLHSELNLSSLELGDSALYFCASSVDGEGGADTQYFGPGTRLTVL.

The chain joins TRBV4-1 to TRBJ1-2; D is unresolved. This CDR3 contains 15 residues. Looked up from germline, CDR1 is MGHRA and CDR2 is YSYEKL. V was cut by 4 bases and J by 3 bases, with 15 bases left in between. The CDR3 DNA reads TGCGCCAGCAGCCTAGCGGGGTCGGGAGACTATGGCTACACCTTC. Protein: CASSLAGSGDYGYTF.

The count of this clone is one. The rearrangement uses TRBV5-6 and TRBJ1-5; tentatively, D is TRBD1 (6 bases). Trimming stripped 2 bases from V and 1 base from J, with 19 bases between. Germline V gene sequence: CDR1 SGHDT, CDR2 YYEEEE. The CDR3 runs to 18 residues. The CDR3 loop is CASSLGEQGRGSNQPQHF. The CDR3, as DNA: TGTGCCAGCAGCTTAGGGGAACAGGGCAGAGGGAGCAATCAGCCCCAGCATTTT.

The chain combines TRBV5-6 with TRBJ1-2; TRBD1 is a possible D gene (6 bases). The CDR3 sequence is 12 residues long. The V end lost 4 bases, the J end lost 8 bases, and 12 bases lay between the germline ends. Germline CDR1 SGHDT, CDR2 YYEEEE. The CDR3 coding sequence is TGTGCCAGCAGCCAGGGGAGTAGAGGCTACACCTTC. This sequence encodes CASSQGSRGYTF.